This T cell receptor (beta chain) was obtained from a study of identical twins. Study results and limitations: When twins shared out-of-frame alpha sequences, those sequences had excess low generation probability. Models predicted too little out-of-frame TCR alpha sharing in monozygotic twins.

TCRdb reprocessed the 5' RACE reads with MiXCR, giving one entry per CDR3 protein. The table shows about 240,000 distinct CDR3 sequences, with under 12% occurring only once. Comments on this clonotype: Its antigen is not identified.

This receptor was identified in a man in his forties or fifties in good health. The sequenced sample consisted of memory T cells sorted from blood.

The CDR3 spells CASRVDRITEAFF. The CDR3 DNA follows: TGTGCCAGCAGGGTGGACAGAATAACTGAAGCTTTCTTT. The chain uses TRBV28 and TRBJ1-1, with D tentatively TRBD1 (6 bases). CDR3 length equals 13 residues. Trimming took off 6 bases at V and 5 bases at J, with 13 bases between the two ends. Per the germline V gene, CDR1 is MDHEN and CDR2 is SYDVKM.